This T cell receptor (beta chain) was obtained from a study of T-cell reconstitution after alpha-beta-depleted transplantation in children (dated by TCRdb to about 2016). Broadly, across the study: T-cell immune reconstitution after TCRalphabeta/CD19-depleted allogeneic hematopoietic cell transplantation in children was quantitatively tracked in the study by means of TCR repertoire profiling.

Libraries were built with PCR. For sequencing, an Illumina HiSeq 2500 was employed. TCR libraries were prepared with molecular barcoding, using unique molecular identifiers to normalize TCRbeta repertoire quantification. The public reads were run again by TCRdb, first through fastp at Q25 and then through MiXCR, and only productive beta chains were kept. CDR3 protein duplicates are merged, each entry listing the most common genes and DNA. The sample data list fewer than 1 million distinct CDR3 sequences, and 16% of these were observed just once. The ten top clones hold around 4.5% of the sample. The germline V gene yields MNHEY for CDR1 and SVGEGT for CDR2. V loses 5 bases of germline sequence and J loses 3 bases, and the interval between the two ends is 34 bases. Counted from cysteine to phenylalanine, this CDR3 has 21 amino acids. The only DNA kept is the CDR3, 63 bases in frame from the first base.

In its sample, this clonotype was seen a few times. Its recognized antigen is unknown. It has no much larger one-base neighbor in the sample; base qualities were not kept. Here is what the overall study found, with its caveats: About two months after transplant, the apparently early recovery of alphabetaT-cell counts reportedly depended on just several hundred clones that had expanded rapidly and came from non-depleted graft cells. Over the following months the frequencies of hyperexpanded clones went down, and after one year T-cell counts and TCRbeta diversity were mostly credited to newly produced T cells. In some patients, the high TCRbeta diversity seen at day 60 was put down to recipient T cells and intrathymic progenitors that had survived conditioning.

In the paper's terms, the treatment or condition label means: allogeneic hematopoietic cell transplantation with graft depleted of TCRalphabeta T cells and CD19 B cells. The transplant recipients were children given TCRalphabeta/CD19-depleted allogeneic hematopoietic cell grafts. The sequencing used PBMCs, mostly from graft donor cells, collected 360 days after TCRalphabeta/CD19-depleted stem cell transplant. This sequence originates from a male patient aged 10 to 17 who had a stem cell transplant for acute lymphoblastic leukemia, so the T cells may come from the graft donor. The V and J genes are TRBV6-2 or TRBV6-3 and TRBJ1-2; the D gene is perhaps TRBD1, from 5 matching bases. The nucleotide sequence reads TGTGCCAGCAGTCCTACCTACATAGACCGGGACGAGCTAAATGGCTACTATGGCTACACCTTC. Its protein is CASSPTYIDRDELNGYYGYTF.